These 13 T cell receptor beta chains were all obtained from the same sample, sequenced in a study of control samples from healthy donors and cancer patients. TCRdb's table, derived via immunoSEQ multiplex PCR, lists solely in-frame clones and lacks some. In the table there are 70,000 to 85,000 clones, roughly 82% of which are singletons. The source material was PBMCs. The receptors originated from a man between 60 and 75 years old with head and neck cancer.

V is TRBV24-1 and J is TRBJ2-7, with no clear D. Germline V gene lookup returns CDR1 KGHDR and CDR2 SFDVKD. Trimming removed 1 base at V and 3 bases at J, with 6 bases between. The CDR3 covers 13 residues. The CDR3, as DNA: TGTGCCACCAGTGATTTTGATGGCTACGAGCAGTACTTC. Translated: CATSDFDGYEQYF.

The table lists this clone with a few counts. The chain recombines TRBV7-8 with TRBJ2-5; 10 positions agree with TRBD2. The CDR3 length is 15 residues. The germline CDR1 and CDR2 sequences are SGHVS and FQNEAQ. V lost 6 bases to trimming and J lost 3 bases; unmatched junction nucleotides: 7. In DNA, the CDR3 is TGTGCCAGCAGTCGTAGCGGGAGGAGGGAAGAGACCCAGTACTTC. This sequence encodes CASSRSGRREETQYF.

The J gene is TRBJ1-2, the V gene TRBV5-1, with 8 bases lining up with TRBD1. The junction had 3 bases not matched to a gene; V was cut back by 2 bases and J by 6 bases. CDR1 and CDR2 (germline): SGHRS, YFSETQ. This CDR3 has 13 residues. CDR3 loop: CASSFSGGDGYTF. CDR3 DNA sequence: TGCGCCAGCAGCTTCTCAGGGGGCGATGGCTACACCTTC.

In nucleotides, the CDR3 is TGTGCCAGCAGTGAAGGTGCAGGGGGGAGTGGAGCTTTCTTT. Protein sequence: CASSEGAGGSGAFF. The V and J genes are TRBV6-1 and TRBJ1-1, with 7 positions matching TRBD1. The CDR3 contains 14 residues. J lost 10 bases, V lost 1 base, and 9 bases had no gene match. Germline V gene lookup returns CDR1 MNHNS and CDR2 SASEGT.

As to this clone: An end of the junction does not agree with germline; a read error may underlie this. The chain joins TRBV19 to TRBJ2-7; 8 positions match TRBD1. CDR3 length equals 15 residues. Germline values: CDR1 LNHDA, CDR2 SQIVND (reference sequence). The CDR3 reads CASSMGAGGSSEQYF. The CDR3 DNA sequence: TGTGCCAGTAGTATGGGCGCAGGGGGCTCCTCCGAGCAGTACTTC.

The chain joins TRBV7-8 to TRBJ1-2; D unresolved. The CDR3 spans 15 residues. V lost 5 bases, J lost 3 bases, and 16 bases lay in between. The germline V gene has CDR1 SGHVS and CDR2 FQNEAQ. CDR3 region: CASSPRVGVYYGYTF. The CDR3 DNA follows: TGTGCCAGCAGCCCACGTGTAGGAGTGTACTATGGCTACACCTTC.

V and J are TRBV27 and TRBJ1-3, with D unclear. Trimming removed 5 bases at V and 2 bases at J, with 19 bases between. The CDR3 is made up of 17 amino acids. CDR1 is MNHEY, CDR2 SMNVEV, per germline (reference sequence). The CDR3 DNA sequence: TGTGCCAGCAGTCCCAAACCCCATTACAGCGCTGGAAACACCATATATTTT. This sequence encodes CASSPKPHYSAGNTIYF.

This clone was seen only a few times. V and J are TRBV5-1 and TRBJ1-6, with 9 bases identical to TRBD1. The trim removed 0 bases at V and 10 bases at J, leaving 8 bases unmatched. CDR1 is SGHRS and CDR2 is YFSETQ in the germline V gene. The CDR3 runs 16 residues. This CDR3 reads CASSLAPGQGTSPLHF. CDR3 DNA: TGCGCCAGCAGCTTGGCTCCGGGACAGGGTACCTCACCCCTCCACTTT.

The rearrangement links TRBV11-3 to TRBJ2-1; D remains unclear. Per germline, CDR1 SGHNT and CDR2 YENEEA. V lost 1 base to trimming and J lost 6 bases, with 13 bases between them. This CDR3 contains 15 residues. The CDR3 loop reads CASSLGGLSTNEQFF. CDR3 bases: TGTGCCAGCAGCTTAGGTGGCCTTTCCACCAATGAGCAGTTCTTC.

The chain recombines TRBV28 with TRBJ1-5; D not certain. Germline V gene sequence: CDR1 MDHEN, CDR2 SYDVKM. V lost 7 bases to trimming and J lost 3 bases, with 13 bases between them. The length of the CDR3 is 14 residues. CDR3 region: CASTLGYTNQPQHF. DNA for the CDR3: TGTGCCAGCACCCTAGGGTACACCAATCAGCCCCAGCATTTT.

The CDR3 loop reads CASSYVGGHTDTQYF. CDR3 bases: TGTGCCAGCAGTTACGTGGGAGGTCACACAGATACGCAGTATTTT. This chain connects TRBV6-6 to TRBJ2-3; a possible D gene is TRBD2 (6 bases). The germline CDR1 and CDR2 sequences are MNHNY and SVGAGI (reference sequence). Trimming took off 2 bases at V and 2 bases at J, with 11 bases between the two ends. The CDR3 is 15 residues long.

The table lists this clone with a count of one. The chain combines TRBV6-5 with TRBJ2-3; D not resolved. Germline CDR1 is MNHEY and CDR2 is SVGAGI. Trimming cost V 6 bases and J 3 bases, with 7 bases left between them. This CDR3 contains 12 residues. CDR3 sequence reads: CASSKETDTQYF. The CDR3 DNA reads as TGTGCCAGCAGCAAGGAGACAGATACGCAGTATTTT.

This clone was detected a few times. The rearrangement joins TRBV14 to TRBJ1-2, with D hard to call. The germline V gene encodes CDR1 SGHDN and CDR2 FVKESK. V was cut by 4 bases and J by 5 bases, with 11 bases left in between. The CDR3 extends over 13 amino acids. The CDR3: CASSPERVYGYTF. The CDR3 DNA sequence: TGTGCCAGCAGCCCCGAAAGAGTTTATGGCTACACCTTC.